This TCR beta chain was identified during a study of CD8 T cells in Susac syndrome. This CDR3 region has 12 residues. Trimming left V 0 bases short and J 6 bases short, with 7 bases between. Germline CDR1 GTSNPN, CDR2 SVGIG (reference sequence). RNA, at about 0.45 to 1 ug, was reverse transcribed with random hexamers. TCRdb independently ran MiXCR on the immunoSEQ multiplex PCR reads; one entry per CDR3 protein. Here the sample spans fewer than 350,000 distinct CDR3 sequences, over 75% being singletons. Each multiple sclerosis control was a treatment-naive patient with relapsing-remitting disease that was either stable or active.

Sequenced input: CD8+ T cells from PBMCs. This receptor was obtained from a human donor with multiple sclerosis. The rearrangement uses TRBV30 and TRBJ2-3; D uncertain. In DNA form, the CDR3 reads TGTGCCTGGAGTGTTAGTGGCGATACGCAGTATTTT. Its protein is CAWSVSGDTQYF. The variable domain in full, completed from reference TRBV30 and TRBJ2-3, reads SQTIHQWPATLVQPVGSPLSLECTVEGTSNPNLYWYRQAAGRGLQLLFYSVGIGQISSEVPQNLSASRPQDRQFILSSKKLLLSDSGFYLCAWSVSGDTQYFGPGTRLTVL.